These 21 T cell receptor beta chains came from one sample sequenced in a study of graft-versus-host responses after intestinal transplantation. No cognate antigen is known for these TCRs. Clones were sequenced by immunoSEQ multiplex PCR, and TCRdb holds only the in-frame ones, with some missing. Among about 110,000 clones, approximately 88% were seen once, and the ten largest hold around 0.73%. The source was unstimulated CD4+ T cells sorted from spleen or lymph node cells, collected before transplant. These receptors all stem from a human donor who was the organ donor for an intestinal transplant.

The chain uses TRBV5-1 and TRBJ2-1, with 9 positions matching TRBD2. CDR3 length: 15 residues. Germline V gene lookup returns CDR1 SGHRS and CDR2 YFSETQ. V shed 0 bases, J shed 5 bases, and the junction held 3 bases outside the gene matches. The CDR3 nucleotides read TGCGCCAGCAGCTTGGAAGCGGGAGGAAACAATGAGCAGTTCTTC. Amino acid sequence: CASSLEAGGNNEQFF.

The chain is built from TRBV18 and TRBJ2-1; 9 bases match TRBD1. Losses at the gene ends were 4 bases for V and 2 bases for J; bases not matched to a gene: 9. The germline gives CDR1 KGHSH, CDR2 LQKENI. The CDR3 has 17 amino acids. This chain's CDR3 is CASSQTAGTGTYNEQFF. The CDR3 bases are TGTGCCAGCTCACAAACCGCCGGGACAGGGACCTACAATGAGCAGTTCTTC.

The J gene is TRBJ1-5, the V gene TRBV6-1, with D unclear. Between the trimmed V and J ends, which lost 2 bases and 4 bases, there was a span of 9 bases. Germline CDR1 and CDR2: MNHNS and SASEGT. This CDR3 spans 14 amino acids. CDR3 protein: CASSELPRNQPQHF. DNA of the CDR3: TGTGCCAGCAGTGAACTACCGAGAAATCAGCCCCAGCATTTT.

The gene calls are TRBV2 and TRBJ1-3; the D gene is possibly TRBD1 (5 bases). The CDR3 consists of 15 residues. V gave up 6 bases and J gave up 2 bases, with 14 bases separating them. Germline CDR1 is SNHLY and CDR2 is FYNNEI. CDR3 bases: TGTGCCAGCAGGGAAACAGGAGCCACTGGAAACACCATATATTTT. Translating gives CASRETGATGNTIYF.

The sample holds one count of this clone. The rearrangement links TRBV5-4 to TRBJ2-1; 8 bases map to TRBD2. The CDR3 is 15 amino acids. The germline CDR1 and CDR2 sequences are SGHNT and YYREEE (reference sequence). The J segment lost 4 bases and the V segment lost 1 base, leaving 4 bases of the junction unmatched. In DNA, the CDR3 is TGTGCCAGCAGCTTGCGACTAGCGCATTACAATGAGCAGTTCTTC. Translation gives CASSLRLAHYNEQFF.

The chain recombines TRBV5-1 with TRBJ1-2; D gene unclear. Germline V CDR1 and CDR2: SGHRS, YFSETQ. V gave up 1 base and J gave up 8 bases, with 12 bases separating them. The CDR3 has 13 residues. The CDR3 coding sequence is TGCGCCAGCAGCTTGACCCTAAAGGAGGGCTACACCTTC. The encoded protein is CASSLTLKEGYTF.

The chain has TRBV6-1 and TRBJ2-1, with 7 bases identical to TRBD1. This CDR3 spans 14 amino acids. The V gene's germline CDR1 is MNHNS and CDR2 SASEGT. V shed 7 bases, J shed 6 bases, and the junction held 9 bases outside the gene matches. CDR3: CASNRDSWVNEQFF. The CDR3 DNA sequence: TGTGCCAGCAATCGGGACAGCTGGGTCAATGAGCAGTTCTTC.

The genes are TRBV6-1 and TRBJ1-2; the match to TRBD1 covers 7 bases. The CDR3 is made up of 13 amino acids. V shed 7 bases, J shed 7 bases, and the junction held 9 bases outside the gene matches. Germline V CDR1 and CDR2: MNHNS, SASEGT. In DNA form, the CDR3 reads TGTGCCAGCAACCTACGACAGGGTGGTGGCTACACCTTC. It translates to CASNLRQGGGYTF.

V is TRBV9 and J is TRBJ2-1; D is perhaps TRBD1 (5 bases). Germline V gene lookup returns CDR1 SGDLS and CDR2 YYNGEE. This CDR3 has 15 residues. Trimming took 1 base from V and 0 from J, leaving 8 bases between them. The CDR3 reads CASSVSQGSYNEQFF. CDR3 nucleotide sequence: TGTGCCAGCAGCGTAAGCCAGGGCTCCTACAATGAGCAGTTCTTC.

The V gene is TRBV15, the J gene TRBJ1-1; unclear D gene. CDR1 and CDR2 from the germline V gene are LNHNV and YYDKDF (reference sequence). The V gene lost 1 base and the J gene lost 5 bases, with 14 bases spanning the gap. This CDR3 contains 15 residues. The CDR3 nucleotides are TGTGCCACCAGCAGAGCCGGACTGTGGGGAACTGAAGCTTTCTTT. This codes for CATSRAGLWGTEAFF.

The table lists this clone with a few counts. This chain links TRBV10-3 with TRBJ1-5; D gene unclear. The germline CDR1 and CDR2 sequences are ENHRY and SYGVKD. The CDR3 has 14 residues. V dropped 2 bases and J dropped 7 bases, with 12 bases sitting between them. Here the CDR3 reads CAISEGKEFQPQHF. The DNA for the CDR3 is TGTGCCATCAGTGAGGGGAAGGAGTTCCAGCCCCAGCATTTT.

The CDR3 DNA reads as TGTGCCAGCTCACCGCGTGCTAGCGGAACTCAAGAGACCCAGTACTTC. Protein product: CASSPRASGTQETQYF. The V and J genes are TRBV18 and TRBJ2-5, with TRBD2 matching over 7 bases. Germline CDR1 KGHSH, CDR2 LQKENI. With V trimmed by 3 bases and J by 2 bases, 9 bases remained unmatched. CDR3 length: 16 amino acids.

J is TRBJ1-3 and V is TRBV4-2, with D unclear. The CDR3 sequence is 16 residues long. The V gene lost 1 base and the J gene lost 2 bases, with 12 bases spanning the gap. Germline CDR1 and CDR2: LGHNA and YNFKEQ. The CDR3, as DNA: TGTGCCAGCAGCCAAGTATTGATGTTACCTGGAAACACCATATATTTT. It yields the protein CASSQVLMLPGNTIYF.

The CDR3 DNA sequence: TGTGCCAGCAGCCAAGATGGTGGACAGGGCAACGAGCAGTACTTC. Its protein is CASSQDGGQGNEQYF. The V gene is TRBV4-2, the J gene TRBJ2-7; the match to TRBD1 covers 8 bases. From germline, CDR1 is LGHNA and CDR2 YNFKEQ. This CDR3 is built from 15 residues. Losses at the gene ends were 0 bases for V and 5 bases for J; bases not matched to a gene: 6.

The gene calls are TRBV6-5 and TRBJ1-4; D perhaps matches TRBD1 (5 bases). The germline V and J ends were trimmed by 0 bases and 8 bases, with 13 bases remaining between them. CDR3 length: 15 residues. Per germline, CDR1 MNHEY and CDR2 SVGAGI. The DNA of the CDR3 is TGTGCCAGCAGTTACTCCGGGAGGGACCGCGAAAAACTGTTTTTT. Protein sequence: CASSYSGRDREKLFF.

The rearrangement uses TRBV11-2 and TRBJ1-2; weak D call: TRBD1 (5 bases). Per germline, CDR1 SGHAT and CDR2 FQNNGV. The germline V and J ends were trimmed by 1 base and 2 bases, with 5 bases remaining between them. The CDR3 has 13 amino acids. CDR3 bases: TGTGCCAGCAGCTTAGCAGGGAACTATGGCTACACCTTC. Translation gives CASSLAGNYGYTF.

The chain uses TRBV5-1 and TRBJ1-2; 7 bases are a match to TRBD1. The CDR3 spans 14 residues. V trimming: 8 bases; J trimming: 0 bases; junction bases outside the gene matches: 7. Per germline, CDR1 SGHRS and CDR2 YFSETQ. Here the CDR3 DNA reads TGCGCCAGTAAAGGACAGGCGACTAACTATGGCTACACCTTC. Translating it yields CASKGQATNYGYTF.

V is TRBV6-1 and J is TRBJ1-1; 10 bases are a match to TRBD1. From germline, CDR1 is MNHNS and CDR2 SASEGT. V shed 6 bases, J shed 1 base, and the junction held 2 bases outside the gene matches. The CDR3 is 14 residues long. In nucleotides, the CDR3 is TGTGCCAGCAGCGACAGGGGGCGGAACACTGAAGCTTTCTTT. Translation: CASSDRGRNTEAFF.

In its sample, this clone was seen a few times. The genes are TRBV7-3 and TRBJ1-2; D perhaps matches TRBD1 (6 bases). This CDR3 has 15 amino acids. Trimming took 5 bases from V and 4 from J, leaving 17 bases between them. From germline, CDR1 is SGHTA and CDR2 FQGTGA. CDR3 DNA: TGTGCCAGCAGCCCTGGGGCAGGGGTCGCCTATGGCTACACCTTC. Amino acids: CASSPGAGVAYGYTF. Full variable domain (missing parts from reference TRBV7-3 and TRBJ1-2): GAGVSQTPSNKVTEKGKYVELRCDPISGHTALYWYRQSLGQGPEFLIYFQGTGAADDSGLPNDRFFAVRPEGSVSTLKIQRTERGDSAVYLCASSPGAGVAYGYTFGSGTRLTVV.

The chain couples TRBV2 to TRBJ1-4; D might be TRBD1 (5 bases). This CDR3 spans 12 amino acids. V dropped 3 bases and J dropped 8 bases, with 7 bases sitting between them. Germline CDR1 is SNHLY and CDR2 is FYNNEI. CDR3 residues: CASSEGEEKLFF. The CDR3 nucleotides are TGTGCCAGCAGTGAGGGGGAAGAAAAACTGTTTTTT.

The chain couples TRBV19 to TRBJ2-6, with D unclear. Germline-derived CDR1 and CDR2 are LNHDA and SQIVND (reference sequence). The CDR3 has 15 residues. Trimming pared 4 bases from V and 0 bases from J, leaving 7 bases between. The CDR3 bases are TGTGCCAGTAGTACACATCGCTCTGGGGCCAACGTCCTGACTTTC. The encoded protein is CASSTHRSGANVLTF.